The 18 T cell receptor beta chains below all came from one sample that was sequenced in a study of shared clonotypes between healthy human individuals. Profiling relied on immunoSEQ multiplex PCR, and the TCRdb table lists in-frame clones only, not all of them. The data hold approximately 2.5 million clones, with roughly 92% observed a single time. The sequencing sample was made of naive CD4+ T cells sorted from blood. Subset in this sample: CD45RA+ positively selected. All receptors come from a man between 18 and 29 years old in good health.

V gene TRBV28 combines with J gene TRBJ2-3; perhaps TRBD2 as D (6 bases). The V gene's germline CDR1 is MDHEN and CDR2 SYDVKM. This CDR3 has 16 amino acids. V lost 3 bases and J lost 7, with 20 bases in between. The CDR3 reads CASSFGGGPKFNTQYF. In nucleotides, the CDR3 is TGTGCCAGCAGTTTTGGGGGAGGTCCCAAATTTAATACGCAGTATTTT.

The chain couples TRBV29-1 to TRBJ2-1; a weak D match, TRBD2 (5 bases). Germline V gene data show CDR1 as SQVTM and CDR2 as ANQGSEA. V was cut by 7 bases and J by 0 bases, with 16 bases left in between. This CDR3 spans 15 amino acids. DNA of the CDR3: TGCAGCGCCACAGCTAGCCCCTACTCCTACAATGAGCAGTTCTTC. Translating gives CSATASPYSYNEQFF.

The J gene is TRBJ2-7, the V gene TRBV15; tentatively, D is TRBD1 or TRBD2 (7 bases each). The CDR3 sequence is 15 residues long. CDR1 is LNHNV and CDR2 is YYDKDF in the germline V gene (reference sequence). V was pared by 1 base and J by 2 bases, with 12 bases between. CDR3 region: CATSRGQGGPYEQYF. The CDR3 DNA is TGTGCCACCAGCAGAGGGCAGGGGGGGCCCTACGAGCAGTACTTC. Based on the CDR3 plus reference TRBV15 and TRBJ2-7, the full variable domain is DAMVIQNPRYQVTQFGKPVTLSCSQTLNHNVMYWYQQKSSQAPKLLFHYYDKDFNNEADTPDNFQSRRPNTSFCFLDIRSPGLGDTAMYLCATSRGQGGPYEQYFGPGTRLTVT.

This chain joins TRBV10-2 and TRBJ2-5; D gene uncertain. The CDR3 covers 14 residues. V was trimmed by 1 base and J by 4 bases, leaving 10 bases between them. Germline values: CDR1 WSHSY, CDR2 SAAADI. The CDR3 loop is CASSEWASRETQYF. CDR3 nucleotide sequence: TGCGCCAGCAGTGAGTGGGCCTCTAGAGAGACCCAGTACTTC.

This clone was picked up one time. The chain uses TRBV5-4 and TRBJ2-5; TRBD2 might be the D (5 bases). V was pared by 4 bases and J by 7 bases, with 20 bases between. Germline values: CDR1 SGHNT, CDR2 YYREEE (reference sequence). This CDR3 has 15 residues. CDR3: CASSRGPKEDGTQYF. CDR3 nucleotides: TGTGCCAGCAGCCGTGGGCCGAAGGAGGATGGGACCCAGTACTTC. The full variable domain, rest sourced from reference TRBV5-4 and TRBJ2-5, is ETGVTQSPTHLIKTRGQQVTLRCSSQSGHNTVSWYQQALGQGPQFIFQYYREEENGRGNFPPRFSGLQFPNYSSELNVNALELDDSALYLCASSRGPKEDGTQYFGPGTRLLVL.

The V call is TRBV5-1, the J call TRBJ1-6; D might be TRBD1 (6 bases). Trimming took off 2 bases at V and 12 bases at J, with 15 bases between the two ends. The length of the CDR3 is 14 residues. The germline gives CDR1 SGHRS, CDR2 YFSETQ. The CDR3 bases are TGCGCCAGCAGCTTAGGGGGTATAGGAGGACCCCTCCACTTT. Translation: CASSLGGIGGPLHF.

V is TRBV19 and J is TRBJ2-1; 10 nucleotides agree with TRBD2. Trimming cost V 9 bases and J 7 bases; bases outside gene matches: 6. The CDR3 spans 13 residues. Germline V gene lookup returns CDR1 LNHDA and CDR2 SQIVND (reference sequence). The CDR3 loop is CASSWTSGNEQFF. DNA of the CDR3: TGTGCCAGCTCCTGGACTAGCGGTAATGAGCAGTTCTTC.

This chain connects TRBV30 to TRBJ1-2; 8 bases agree with TRBD1. CDR3 length: 13 residues. With 2 bases clipped from V and 6 bases from J, the junction kept 5 bases outside the gene matches. The germline V gene has CDR1 GTSNPN and CDR2 SVGIG (reference sequence). CDR3 in amino acids: CAWSPRTGNGYTF. The CDR3 DNA reads TGTGCCTGGAGTCCCAGGACAGGGAATGGCTACACCTTC.

The table lists this clone with a few counts. Other DNA sequences in this sample translate to the same CDR3. V is TRBV7-2 and J is TRBJ1-6; no firm D call. The germline gives CDR1 SGHTA, CDR2 FQGNSA. The CDR3 is 14 residues long. V was pared by 1 base and J by 4 bases, with 5 bases between. The CDR3 sequence: CASSLGLYNSPLHF. The CDR3 nucleotides read TGTGCCAGCAGCTTAGGCCTTTATAATTCACCCCTCCACTTT.

The J gene is TRBJ2-3, the V gene TRBV4-1; D not resolved. Germline V gene data show CDR1 as MGHRA and CDR2 as YSYEKL. V shed 0 bases and J shed 0 bases, with 10 bases lying between them. The CDR3 runs to 16 residues. CDR3 nucleotides: TGCGCCAGCAGCCAAGAGAGTGCCTTTAGCACAGATACGCAGTATTTT. It is translated as CASSQESAFSTDTQYF.

The genes are TRBV5-4 and TRBJ2-7, with 7 bases lining up with TRBD1. With V trimmed by 4 bases and J by 3 bases, 7 bases remained unmatched. Germline V gene sequence: CDR1 SGHNT, CDR2 YYREEE (reference sequence). CDR3 length: 14 amino acids. In DNA, the CDR3 is TGTGCCAGCAGCATTGGGACAGCCAACTACGAGCAGTACTTC. It encodes CASSIGTANYEQYF.

As for this clone: Other DNA sequences within the sample encode an identical CDR3. This chain links TRBV7-2 with TRBJ1-5; 10 bases fit TRBD1. CDR3 length: 14 residues. Germline CDR1 reads SGHTA; CDR2 reads FQGNSA. J lost 5 bases, V lost 5 bases, and 3 bases had no gene match. The CDR3 coding sequence is TGTGCCAGCAGCCAGGACAGGGGGGATCAGCCCCAGCATTTT. This sequence encodes CASSQDRGDQPQHF. Filled out from reference TRBV7-2 and TRBJ1-5, the complete variable domain reads GAGVSQSPSNKVTEKGKDVELRCDPISGHTALYWYRQSLGQGLEFLIYFQGNSAPDKSGLPSDRFSAERTGGSVSTLTIQRTQQEDSAVYLCASSQDRGDQPQHFGDGTRLSIL.

The V call is TRBV2, the J call TRBJ2-1; D might be TRBD1 (6 bases). Per germline, CDR1 SNHLY and CDR2 FYNNEI. CDR3 size: 13 residues. With 4 bases removed from V and 4 bases from J, the gap between germline ends came to 8 bases. DNA of the CDR3: TGTGCCAGCAGTGTGGACAGTTACAATGAGCAGTTCTTC. Translating gives CASSVDSYNEQFF.

This sequence joins TRBV9 and TRBJ2-1; D may match TRBD1 or TRBD2 (5 bases each). Trimming stripped 0 bases from V and 5 bases from J, with 12 bases between. The CDR3 has 15 residues. Germline CDR1 reads SGDLS; CDR2 reads YYNGEE. CDR3 DNA sequence: TGTGCCAGCAGCGTAGGGGGACCACCGAACAATGAGCAGTTCTTC. Encoded protein: CASSVGGPPNNEQFF.

This clone was counted once. The rearrangement links TRBV10-3 to TRBJ2-1; D might be TRBD1 or TRBD2, each matching 6 bases. The CDR3 spans 14 residues. Germline loops: CDR1 ENHRY, CDR2 SYGVKD. Trimming left V 7 bases short and J 3 bases short, with 13 bases between. The CDR3 reads CAITPGDIYNEQFF. The CDR3 DNA is TGTGCCATCACACCGGGGGACATCTACAATGAGCAGTTCTTC.

The V and J genes are TRBV25-1 and TRBJ2-7; TRBD1 agrees at 10 bases. V lost 5 bases and J lost 3; bases outside the gene matches: 4. There are 14 residues in the CDR3. The germline V gene encodes CDR1 MGHDK and CDR2 SYGVNS. In nucleotides, the CDR3 is TGTGCCAGCAGTAGGACAGGGGGAAACTACGAGCAGTACTTC. This encodes CASSRTGGNYEQYF.

The V call is TRBV19, the J call TRBJ1-2; maybe TRBD1 (6 bases). Looked up from germline, CDR1 is LNHDA and CDR2 is SQIVND (reference sequence). Trimming took 5 bases from V and 8 from J, leaving 27 bases between them. CDR3 length: 17 residues. In nucleotides, the CDR3 is TGTGCCAGTAGTGCTCAGGACAGCAGTTTCCCCTCGGAAGGCTACACCTTC. It translates to CASSAQDSSFPSEGYTF. Full variable domain (remainder filled in from reference TRBV19 and TRBJ1-2): DGGITQSPKYLFRKEGQNVTLSCEQNLNHDAMYWYRQDPGQGLRLIYYSQIVNDFQKGDIAEGYSVSREKKESFPLTVTSAQKNPTAFYLCASSAQDSSFPSEGYTFGSGTRLTVV.

The gene calls are TRBV11-3 and TRBJ2-1; D ambiguous. This CDR3 is 13 amino acids long. Trimming shortened V by 2 bases and J by 5 bases, and 7 bases separated the two germline ends. Germline V gene data show CDR1 as SGHNT and CDR2 as YENEEA. The CDR3 loop reads CASSLTTNNEQFF. CDR3 nucleotides: TGTGCCAGCAGCTTAACAACTAACAATGAGCAGTTCTTC.